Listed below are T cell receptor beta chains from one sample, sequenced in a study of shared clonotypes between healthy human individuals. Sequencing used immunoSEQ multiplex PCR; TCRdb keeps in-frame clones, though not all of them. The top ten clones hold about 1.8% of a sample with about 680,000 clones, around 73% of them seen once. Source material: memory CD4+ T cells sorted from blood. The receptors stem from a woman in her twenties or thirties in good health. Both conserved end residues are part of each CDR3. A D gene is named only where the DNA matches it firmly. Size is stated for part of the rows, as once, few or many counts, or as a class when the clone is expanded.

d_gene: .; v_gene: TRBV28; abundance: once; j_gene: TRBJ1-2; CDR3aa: CAAIPGRRNAYGYTF; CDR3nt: TGTGCCGCTATCCCGGGCAGAAGGAACGCTTATGGCTACACCTTC
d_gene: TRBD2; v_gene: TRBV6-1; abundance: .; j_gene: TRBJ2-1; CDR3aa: CASSAIPTSGREQFF; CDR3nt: TGTGCCAGCAGTGCTATACCTACTAGCGGGAGGGAGCAGTTCTTC
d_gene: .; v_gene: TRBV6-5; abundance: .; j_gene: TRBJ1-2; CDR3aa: CASSYLKLTGNYGYTF; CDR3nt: TGTGCCAGCAGTTACCTCAAACTAACAGGAAACTATGGCTACACCTTC
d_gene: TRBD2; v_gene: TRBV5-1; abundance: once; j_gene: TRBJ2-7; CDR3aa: CASSFGAGERYEQYF; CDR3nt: TGCGCCAGCAGCTTCGGGGCGGGAGAGAGATACGAGCAGTACTTC
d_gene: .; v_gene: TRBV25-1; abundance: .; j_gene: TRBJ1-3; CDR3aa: CASSEGSYSGNTIYF; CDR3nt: TGTGCCAGCAGTGAAGGCAGTTACTCTGGAAACACCATATATTTT
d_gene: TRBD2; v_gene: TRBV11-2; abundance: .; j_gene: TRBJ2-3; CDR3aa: CASSPRGGTRDTQYF; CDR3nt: TGTGCCAGCAGCCCCCGGGGGGGGACCCGGGATACGCAGTATTTT
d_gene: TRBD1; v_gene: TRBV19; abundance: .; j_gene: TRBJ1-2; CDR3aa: CASSPTTGGRGYTF; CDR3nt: TGTGCCAGTAGTCCAACTACAGGGGGCCGCGGCTACACCTTC
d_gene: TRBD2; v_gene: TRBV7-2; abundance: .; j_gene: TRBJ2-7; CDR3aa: CASSLAGSGIYEQYF; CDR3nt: TGTGCCAGCAGCTTAGCGGGTAGCGGGATCTACGAGCAGTACTTC
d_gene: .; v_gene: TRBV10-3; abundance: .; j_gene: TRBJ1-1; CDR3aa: CAISGGIRGGEFPEAFF; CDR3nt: TGTGCCATCAGTGGCGGGATACGGGGGGGAGAATTCCCAGAAGCTTTCTTT
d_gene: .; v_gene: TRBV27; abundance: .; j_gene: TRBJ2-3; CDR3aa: CASSLQSLDTQYF; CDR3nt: TGTGCCAGCAGTTTACAGAGCTTAGATACGCAGTATTTT
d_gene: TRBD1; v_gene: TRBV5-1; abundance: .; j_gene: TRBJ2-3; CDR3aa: CASFPGQEVTDTQYF; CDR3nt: TGCGCCAGCTTTCCGGGACAGGAGGTCACAGATACGCAGTATTTT
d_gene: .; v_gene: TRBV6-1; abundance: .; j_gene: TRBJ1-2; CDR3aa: CASTLGEGYYGYTF; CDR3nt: TGTGCCAGCACTCTGGGGGAGGGGTACTATGGCTACACCTTC
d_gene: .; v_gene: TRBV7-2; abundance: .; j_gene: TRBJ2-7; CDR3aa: CASSLQGYEQYF; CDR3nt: TGTGCCAGCAGCTTACAGGGTTACGAGCAGTACTTC
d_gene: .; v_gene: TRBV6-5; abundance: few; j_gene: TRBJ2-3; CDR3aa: CASSLGRLDTQYF; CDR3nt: TGTGCCAGCAGTTTGGGGAGATTAGATACGCAGTATTTT
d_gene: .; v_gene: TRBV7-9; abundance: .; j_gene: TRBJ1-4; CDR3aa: CASSLDGATNEKLFF; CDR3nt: TGTGCCAGCAGCTTAGACGGGGCCACTAATGAAAAACTGTTTTTT
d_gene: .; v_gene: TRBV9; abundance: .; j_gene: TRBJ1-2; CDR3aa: CASSPGGINYGYTF; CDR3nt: TGTGCCAGCAGCCCGGGAGGGATAAACTATGGCTACACCTTC
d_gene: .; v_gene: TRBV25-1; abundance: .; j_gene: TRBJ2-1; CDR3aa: CAISSRIHTNEQFF; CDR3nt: TGTGCCATCAGCTCCCGGATACACACCAATGAGCAGTTCTTC
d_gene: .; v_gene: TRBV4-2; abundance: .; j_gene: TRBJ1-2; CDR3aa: CASSQDIRSYGYTF; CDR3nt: TGTGCCAGCAGCCAAGACATCCGGAGCTATGGCTACACCTTC
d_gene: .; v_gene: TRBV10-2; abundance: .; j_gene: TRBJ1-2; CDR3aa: CASNRQGQYGYTF; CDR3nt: TGCGCCAGCAATAGGCAGGGGCAATATGGCTACACCTTC
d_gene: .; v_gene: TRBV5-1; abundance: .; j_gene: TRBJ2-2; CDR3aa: CASSSGGVTGELFF; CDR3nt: TGCGCCAGCAGCTCCGGAGGGGTCACCGGGGAGCTGTTTTTT
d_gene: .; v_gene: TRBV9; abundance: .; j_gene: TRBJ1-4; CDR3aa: CASSVGEGREKLFF; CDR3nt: TGTGCCAGCAGCGTAGGAGAAGGGCGGGAAAAACTGTTTTTT
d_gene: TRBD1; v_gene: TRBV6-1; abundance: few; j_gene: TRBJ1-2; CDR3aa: CASSEVGGIGGYTF; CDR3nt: TGTGCCAGCAGTGAAGTAGGGGGCATCGGAGGCTACACCTTC